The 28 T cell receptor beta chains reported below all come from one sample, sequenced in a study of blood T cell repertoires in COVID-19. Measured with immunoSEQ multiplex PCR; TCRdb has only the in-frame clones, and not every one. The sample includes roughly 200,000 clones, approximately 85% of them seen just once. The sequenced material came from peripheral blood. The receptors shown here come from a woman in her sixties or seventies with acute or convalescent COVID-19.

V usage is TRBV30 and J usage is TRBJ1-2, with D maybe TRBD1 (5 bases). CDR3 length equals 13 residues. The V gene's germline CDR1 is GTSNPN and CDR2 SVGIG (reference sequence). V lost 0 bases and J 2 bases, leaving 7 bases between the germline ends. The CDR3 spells CAWSVRQNYGYTF. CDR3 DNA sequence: TGTGCCTGGAGTGTAAGACAGAACTATGGCTACACCTTC.

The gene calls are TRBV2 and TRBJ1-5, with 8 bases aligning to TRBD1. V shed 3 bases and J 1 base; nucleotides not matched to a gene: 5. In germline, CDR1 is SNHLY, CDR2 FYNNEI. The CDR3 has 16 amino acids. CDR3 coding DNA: TGTGCCAGCAGTGACGTGACAGGGGTCAGCAATCAGCCCCAGCATTTT. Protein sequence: CASSDVTGVSNQPQHF.

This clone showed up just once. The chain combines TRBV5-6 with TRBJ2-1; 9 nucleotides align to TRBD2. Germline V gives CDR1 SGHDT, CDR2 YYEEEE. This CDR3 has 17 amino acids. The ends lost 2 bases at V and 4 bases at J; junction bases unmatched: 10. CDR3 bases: TGTGCCAGCAGCTTTCGACTAGCGGACACGAATTACAATGAGCAGTTCTTC. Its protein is CASSFRLADTNYNEQFF.

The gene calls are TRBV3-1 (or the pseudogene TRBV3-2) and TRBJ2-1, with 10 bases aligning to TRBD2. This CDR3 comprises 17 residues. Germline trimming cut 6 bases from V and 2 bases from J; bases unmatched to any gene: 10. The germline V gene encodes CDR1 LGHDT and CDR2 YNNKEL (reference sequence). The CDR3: CASSLSGTSEPYNEQFF. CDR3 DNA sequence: TGTGCCAGCAGTCTGTCCGGGACTAGCGAGCCCTACAATGAGCAGTTCTTC.

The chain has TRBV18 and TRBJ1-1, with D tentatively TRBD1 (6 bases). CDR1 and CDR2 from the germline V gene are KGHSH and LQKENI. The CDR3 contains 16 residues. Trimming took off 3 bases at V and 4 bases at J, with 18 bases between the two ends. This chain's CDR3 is CASSPTEARGGTEAFF. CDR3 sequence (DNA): TGTGCCAGCTCACCCACCGAGGCAAGGGGGGGCACTGAAGCTTTCTTT. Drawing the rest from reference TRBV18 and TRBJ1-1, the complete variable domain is NAGVMQNPRHLVRRRGQEARLRCSPMKGHSHVYWYRQLPEEGLKFMVYLQKENIIDESGMPKERFSAEFPKEGPSILRIQQVVRGDSAAYFCASSPTEARGGTEAFFGQGTRLTVV.

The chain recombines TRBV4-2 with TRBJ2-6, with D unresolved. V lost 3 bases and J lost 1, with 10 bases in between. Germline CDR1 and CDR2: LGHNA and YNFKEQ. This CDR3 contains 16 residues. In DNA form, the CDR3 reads TGTGCCAGCAGCCAGCTTCCGGGTTCTGGGGCCAACGTCCTGACTTTC. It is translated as CASSQLPGSGANVLTF.

The CDR3 is CSVAYGTGGNTQYF. CDR3 nucleotide sequence: TGCAGCGTTGCCTATGGTACAGGCGGGAATACGCAGTATTTT. This chain links TRBV29-1 with TRBJ2-3, with D possibly TRBD2 on 6 matching bases. Germline V gives CDR1 SQVTM, CDR2 ANQGSEA. The ends were cut back, 4 bases at V and 7 bases at J, with 18 bases in the middle. The CDR3 totals 14 residues.

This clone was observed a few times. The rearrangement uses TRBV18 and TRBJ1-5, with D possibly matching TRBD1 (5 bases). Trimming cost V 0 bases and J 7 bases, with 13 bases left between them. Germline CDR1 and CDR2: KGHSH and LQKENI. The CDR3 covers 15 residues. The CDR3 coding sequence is TGTGCCAGCTCACCACCGGGCAGGGCAGGGCAGCCCCAGCATTTT. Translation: CASSPPGRAGQPQHF.

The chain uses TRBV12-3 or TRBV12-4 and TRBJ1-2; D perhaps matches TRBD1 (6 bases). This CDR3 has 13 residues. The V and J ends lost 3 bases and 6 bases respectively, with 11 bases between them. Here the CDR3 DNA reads TGTGCCAGCAGTTTTTCAGGGGTGGATGGCTACACCTTC. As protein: CASSFSGVDGYTF.

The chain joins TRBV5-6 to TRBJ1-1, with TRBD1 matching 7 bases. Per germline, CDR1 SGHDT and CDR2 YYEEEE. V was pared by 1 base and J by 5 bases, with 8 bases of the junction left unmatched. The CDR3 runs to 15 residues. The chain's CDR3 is CASSLRTGWRTEAFF. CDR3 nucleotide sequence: TGTGCCAGCAGCTTGAGGACAGGCTGGAGGACTGAAGCTTTCTTT.

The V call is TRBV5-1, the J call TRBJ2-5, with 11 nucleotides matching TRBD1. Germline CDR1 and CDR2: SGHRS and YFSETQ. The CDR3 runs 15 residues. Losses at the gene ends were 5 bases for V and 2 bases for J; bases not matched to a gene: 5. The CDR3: CASRLGQGVQETQYF. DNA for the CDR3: TGCGCCAGCAGACTGGGACAGGGGGTTCAAGAGACCCAGTACTTC.

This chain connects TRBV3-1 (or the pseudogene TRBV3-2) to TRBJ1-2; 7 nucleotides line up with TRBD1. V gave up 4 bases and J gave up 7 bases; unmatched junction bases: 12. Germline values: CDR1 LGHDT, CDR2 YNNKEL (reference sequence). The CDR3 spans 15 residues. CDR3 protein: CASSPELGQIGGYTF. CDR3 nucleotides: TGTGCCAGCAGCCCAGAGCTGGGACAGATAGGTGGCTACACCTTC.

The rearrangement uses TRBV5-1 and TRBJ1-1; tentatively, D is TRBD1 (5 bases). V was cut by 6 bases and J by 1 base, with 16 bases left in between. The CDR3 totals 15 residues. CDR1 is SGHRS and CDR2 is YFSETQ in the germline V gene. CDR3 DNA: TGCGCCAGCACCCCCTATTGGGGCGGGAACACTGAAGCTTTCTTT. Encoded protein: CASTPYWGGNTEAFF. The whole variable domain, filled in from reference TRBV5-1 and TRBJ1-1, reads KAGVTQTPRYLIKTRGQQVTLSCSPISGHRSVSWYQQTPGQGLQFLFEYFSETQRNKGNFPGRFSGRQFSNSRSEMNVSTLELGDSALYLCASTPYWGGNTEAFFGQGTRLTVV.

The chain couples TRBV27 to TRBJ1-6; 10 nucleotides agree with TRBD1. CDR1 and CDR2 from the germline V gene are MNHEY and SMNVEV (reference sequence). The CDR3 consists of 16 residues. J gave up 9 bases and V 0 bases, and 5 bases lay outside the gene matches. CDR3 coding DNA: TGTGCCAGCAGTTTATCGGGGACAGGGGTTGGTTCACCCCTCCACTTT. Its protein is CASSLSGTGVGSPLHF.

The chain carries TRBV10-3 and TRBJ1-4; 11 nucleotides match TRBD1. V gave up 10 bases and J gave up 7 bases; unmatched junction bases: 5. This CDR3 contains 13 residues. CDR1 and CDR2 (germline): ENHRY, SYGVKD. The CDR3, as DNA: TGTGCCAGTGGACAGGGGGCCTCTGAAAAACTGTTTTTT. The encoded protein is CASGQGASEKLFF.

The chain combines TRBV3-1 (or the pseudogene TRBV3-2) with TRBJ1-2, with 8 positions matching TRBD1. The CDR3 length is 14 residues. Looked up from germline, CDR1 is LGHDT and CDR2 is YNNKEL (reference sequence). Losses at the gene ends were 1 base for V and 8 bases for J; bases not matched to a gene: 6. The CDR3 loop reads CASSQASAGGGYTF. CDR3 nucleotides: TGTGCCAGCAGCCAAGCATCGGCAGGGGGCGGCTACACCTTC.

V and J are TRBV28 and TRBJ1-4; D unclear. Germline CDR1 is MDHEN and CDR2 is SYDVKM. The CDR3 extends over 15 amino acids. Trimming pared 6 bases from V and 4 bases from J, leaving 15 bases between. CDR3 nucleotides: TGTGCCAGCAGAATCGCCCCCTCGGGTAATGAAAAACTGTTTTTT. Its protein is CASRIAPSGNEKLFF.

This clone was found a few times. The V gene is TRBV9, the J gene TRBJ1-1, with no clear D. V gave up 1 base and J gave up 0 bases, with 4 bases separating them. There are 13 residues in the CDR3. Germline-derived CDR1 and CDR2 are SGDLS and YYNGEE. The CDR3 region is CASSVILNTEAFF. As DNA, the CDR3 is TGTGCCAGCAGCGTAATCTTGAACACTGAAGCTTTCTTT.

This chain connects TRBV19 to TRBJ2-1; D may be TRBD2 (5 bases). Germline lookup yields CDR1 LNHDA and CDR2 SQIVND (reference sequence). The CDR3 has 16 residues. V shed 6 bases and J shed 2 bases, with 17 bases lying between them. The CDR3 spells CASRETTRGPYNEQFF. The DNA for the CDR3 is TGTGCCAGTAGGGAAACTACCCGCGGGCCCTACAATGAGCAGTTCTTC.

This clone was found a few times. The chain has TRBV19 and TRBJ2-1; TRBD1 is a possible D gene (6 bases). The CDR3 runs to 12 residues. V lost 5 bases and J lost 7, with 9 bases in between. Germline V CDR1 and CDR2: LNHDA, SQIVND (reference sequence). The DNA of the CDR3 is TGTGCCAGTAGTGCAGGGGCTAATGAGCAGTTCTTC. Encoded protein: CASSAGANEQFF.

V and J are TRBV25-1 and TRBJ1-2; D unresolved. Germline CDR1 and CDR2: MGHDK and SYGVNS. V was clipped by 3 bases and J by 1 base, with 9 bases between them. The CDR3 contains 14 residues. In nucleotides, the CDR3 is TGTGCCAGCAGTGACAGCGGCCTTAACTATGGCTACACCTTC. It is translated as CASSDSGLNYGYTF.

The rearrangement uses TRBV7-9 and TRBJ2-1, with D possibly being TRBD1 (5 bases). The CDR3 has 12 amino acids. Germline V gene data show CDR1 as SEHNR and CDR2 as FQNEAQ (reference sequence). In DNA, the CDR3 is TGTGCGTGGGGCCGTCCAAACAATGAGCAGTTCTTC. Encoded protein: CAWGRPNNEQFF.

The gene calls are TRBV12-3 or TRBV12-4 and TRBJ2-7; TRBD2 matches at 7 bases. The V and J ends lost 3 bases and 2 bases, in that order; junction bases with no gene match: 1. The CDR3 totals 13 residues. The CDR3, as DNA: TGTGCCAGCAGTTTCAGCGGGACCTACGAGCAGTACTTC. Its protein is CASSFSGTYEQYF.

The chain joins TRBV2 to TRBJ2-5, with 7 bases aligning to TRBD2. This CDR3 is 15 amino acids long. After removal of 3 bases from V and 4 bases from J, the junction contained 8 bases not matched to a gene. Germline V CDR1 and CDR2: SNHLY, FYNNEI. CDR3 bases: TGTGCCAGCAGTGAGGATCTAGCGGTTTCAGAGACCCAGTACTTC. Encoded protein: CASSEDLAVSETQYF.

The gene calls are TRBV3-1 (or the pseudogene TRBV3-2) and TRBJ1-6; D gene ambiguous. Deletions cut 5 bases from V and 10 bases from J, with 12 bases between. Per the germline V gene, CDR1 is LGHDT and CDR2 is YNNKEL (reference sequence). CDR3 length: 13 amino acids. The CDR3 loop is CASSDVGGSPLHF. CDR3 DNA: TGTGCCAGCAGCGACGTGGGCGGGTCACCCCTCCACTTT.

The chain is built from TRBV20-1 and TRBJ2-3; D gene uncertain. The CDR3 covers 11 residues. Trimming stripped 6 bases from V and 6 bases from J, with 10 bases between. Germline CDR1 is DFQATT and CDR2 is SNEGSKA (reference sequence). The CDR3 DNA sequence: TGCAGTGCCGAGGCCTTGGATACGCAGTATTTT. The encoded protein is CSAEALDTQYF.

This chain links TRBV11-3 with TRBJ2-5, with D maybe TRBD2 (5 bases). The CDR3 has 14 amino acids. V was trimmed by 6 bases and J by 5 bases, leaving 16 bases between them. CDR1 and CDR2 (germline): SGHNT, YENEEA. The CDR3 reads CASRSNGRGETQYF. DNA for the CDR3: TGTGCCAGCAGGAGTAACGGCCGAGGGGAGACCCAGTACTTC. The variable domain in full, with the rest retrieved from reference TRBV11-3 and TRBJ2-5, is EAGVVQSPRYKIIEKKQPVAFWCNPISGHNTLYWYLQNLGQGPELLIRYENEEAVDDSQLPKDRFSAERLKGVDSTLKIQPAELGDSAVYLCASRSNGRGETQYFGPGTRLLVL.

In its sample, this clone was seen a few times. The CDR3 DNA reads as TGTGCCAGCACCTCAGGGCCAGGAAACACCATATATTTT. It codes for CASTSGPGNTIYF. The chain recombines TRBV12-3 or TRBV12-4 with TRBJ1-3; perhaps TRBD1 as D (5 bases). Trimming took 7 bases from V and 4 from J, leaving 11 bases between them. The CDR3 length is 13 residues.